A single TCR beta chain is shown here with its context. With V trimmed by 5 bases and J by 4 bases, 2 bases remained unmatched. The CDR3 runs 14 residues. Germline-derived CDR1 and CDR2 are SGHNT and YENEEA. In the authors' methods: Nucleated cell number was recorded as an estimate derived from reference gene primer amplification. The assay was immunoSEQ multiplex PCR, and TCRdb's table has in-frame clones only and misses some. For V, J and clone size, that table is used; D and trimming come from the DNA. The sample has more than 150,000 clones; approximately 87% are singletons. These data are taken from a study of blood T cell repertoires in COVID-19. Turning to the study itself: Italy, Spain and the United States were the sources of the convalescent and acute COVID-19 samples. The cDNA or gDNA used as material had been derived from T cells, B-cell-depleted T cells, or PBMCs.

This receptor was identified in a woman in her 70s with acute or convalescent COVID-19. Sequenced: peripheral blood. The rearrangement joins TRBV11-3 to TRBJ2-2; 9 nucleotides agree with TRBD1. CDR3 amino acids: CASSRDRATGELFF. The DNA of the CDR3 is TGTGCCAGCAGCCGGGACAGGGCCACCGGGGAGCTGTTTTTT. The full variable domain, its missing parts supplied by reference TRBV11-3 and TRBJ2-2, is EAGVVQSPRYKIIEKKQPVAFWCNPISGHNTLYWYLQNLGQGPELLIRYENEEAVDDSQLPKDRFSAERLKGVDSTLKIQPAELGDSAVYLCASSRDRATGELFFGEGSRLTVL.